Detailed here is one T cell receptor beta chain. TCRdb's table, derived via immunoSEQ multiplex PCR, lists solely in-frame clones and lacks some. The profile shows approximately 42,000 clones, approximately 89% of them singletons. This entry comes from a study of T cell responses to AZD1222 COVID-19 vaccine. Here the sequenced sample was peripheral blood, taken 28 days after the second AZD1222 dose. The source of this sequence is an adult who received the AZD1222 COVID-19 vaccine.

CDR3 loop: CASSLRAGTGELFF. CDR3 DNA sequence: TGTGCCAGCAGCCTCCGGGCGGGTACCGGGGAGCTGTTTTTT. The chain employs TRBV3-1 (or the pseudogene TRBV3-2) and TRBJ2-2; possibly TRBD2 for D (5 bases). V was pared by 4 bases and J by 5 bases, with 11 bases between. From germline, CDR1 is LGHDT and CDR2 YNNKEL (reference sequence). This CDR3 is built from 14 residues.